This T cell receptor beta chain came from a study of blood T cell repertoires in COVID-19. Study details: Sites across the United States, Italy and Spain contributed samples from acute and convalescent COVID-19. PBMCs, B-cell-depleted T cells, or T cells provided the cDNA or gDNA that made up the material.

This CDR3 has 13 amino acids. Trimming took 3 bases from V and 5 from J, leaving 10 bases between them. Germline V gene sequence: CDR1 KGHSH, CDR2 LQKENI. In the source study's methods: By means of reference gene primer amplification, nucleated cell counts were estimated. Clones were read by immunoSEQ multiplex PCR, and TCRdb kept only the in-frame ones, dropping some. V and J calls and clone size are those listed in that table; D and trimming were worked out from the DNA. The data contain around 220,000 clones, 70% to 90% of them singletons. The TCR comes from a woman aged 50 to 65 with acute or convalescent COVID-19. The rearrangement links TRBV18 to TRBJ1-1; perhaps TRBD1 as D (6 bases). The sample was peripheral blood. The CDR3 loop is CASSPTGQTEAFF. As DNA, the CDR3 is TGTGCCAGCTCACCCACAGGGCAAACTGAAGCTTTCTTT.